This TCR beta chain was captured in a study of blood T cells in healthy people across ages. This clonotype was counted between two and nine times. A sample-barcoded 5' primer and a J-beta primer mix were used in a second PCR of roughly 7 to 12 cycles. The study obtained at least 3 million CDR3-containing paired-end reads from every sample. Each CDR3 protein gets one entry after TCRdb re-called the 5' RACE reads with MiXCR. Here the sample spans fewer than 950,000 distinct CDR3 sequences, roughly 34% being singletons. Trimming took 5 bases from V and 0 from J; bases not matched to a gene: 5. Looked up from germline, CDR1 is LNHDA and CDR2 is SQIVND (reference sequence). The CDR3 runs to 15 residues.

The sequence derives from a man aged 18 to 29 in good health. Sequenced material: blood. The V gene is TRBV19, the J gene TRBJ2-7; TRBD1 matches 9 bases. The CDR3 nucleotides are TGTGCCAGTAGTTCCGGACAGGGGTACTCCTACGAGCAGTACTTC. It translates to CASSSGQGYSYEQYF. Looking up the rest from reference TRBV19 and TRBJ2-7 gives the full variable domain: DGGITQSPKYLFRKEGQNVTLSCEQNLNHDAMYWYRQDPGQGLRLIYYSQIVNDFQKGDIAEGYSVSREKKESFPLTVTSAQKNPTAFYLCASSSGQGYSYEQYFGPGTRLTVT.